This T cell receptor (beta chain) appears in the sequencing data of a study of T cells in Graves' hyperthyroidism and ophthalmopathy. Amplification of TCR beta CDR3 regions used RNA as the template. A first-round RT-PCR of the TCR CDR3 used the HTBI primer set. TCRdb reprocessed the multiplex PCR reads via MiXCR and lists one record per CDR3 protein. The sample lists some 140,000 distinct CDR3 sequences; 22% were seen once. Patients aged 18 to 65 had newly diagnosed hyperthyroidism that had lasted under 2 months. Patients showing uncontrolled infection, other autoimmune disease, pregnancy or lactation were ineligible. This clonotype appeared many times. What it binds is not known. Study outcomes and limitations: Expanded thyroid clonotypes (above 0.001) were mostly also found in blood.

The receptor was isolated from a woman in her forties or fifties with Graves' hyperthyroidism that later progressed to Graves' ophthalmopathy. The sequenced sample consisted of blood.

DNA for the CDR3: TGCAGTGCTAGAGTTACCGGGACTAGTCTCGCAGATACGCAGTATTTT. It translates to CSARVTGTSLADTQYF. This chain links TRBV20-1 with TRBJ2-3; 8 bases match TRBD2. After removal of 1 base from V and 4 bases from J, the junction contained 10 bases not matched to a gene. Germline CDR1 reads DFQATT; CDR2 reads SNEGSKA (reference sequence). The CDR3 length is 16 residues.